The subject of this entry is one TCR beta chain. Clones were read by immunoSEQ multiplex PCR, and TCRdb kept only the in-frame ones, dropping some. Among roughly 230,000 clones, around 87% were seen once, and the ten largest hold roughly 2%. The V and J ends lost 4 bases and 7 bases respectively, with 26 bases between them. The germline CDR1 and CDR2 sequences are LGHDT and YNNKEL (reference sequence). The CDR3 consists of 17 residues. This sample is drawn from a study of blood T cell repertoires in COVID-19. The wider study: Sites in the United States, Italy and Spain provided acute and convalescent COVID-19 samples.

The receptor was isolated from a woman in her fifties or sixties with COVID-19, enrolled during active disease. What was sequenced was peripheral blood. The chain has TRBV3-1 (or the pseudogene TRBV3-2) and TRBJ2-7; D is possibly TRBD1 (8 bases). The CDR3 DNA is TGTGCCAGCAGCCCCCATCGAGGACAGGGCCGGCGGGGGGAGCAGTACTTC. This encodes CASSPHRGQGRRGEQYF.